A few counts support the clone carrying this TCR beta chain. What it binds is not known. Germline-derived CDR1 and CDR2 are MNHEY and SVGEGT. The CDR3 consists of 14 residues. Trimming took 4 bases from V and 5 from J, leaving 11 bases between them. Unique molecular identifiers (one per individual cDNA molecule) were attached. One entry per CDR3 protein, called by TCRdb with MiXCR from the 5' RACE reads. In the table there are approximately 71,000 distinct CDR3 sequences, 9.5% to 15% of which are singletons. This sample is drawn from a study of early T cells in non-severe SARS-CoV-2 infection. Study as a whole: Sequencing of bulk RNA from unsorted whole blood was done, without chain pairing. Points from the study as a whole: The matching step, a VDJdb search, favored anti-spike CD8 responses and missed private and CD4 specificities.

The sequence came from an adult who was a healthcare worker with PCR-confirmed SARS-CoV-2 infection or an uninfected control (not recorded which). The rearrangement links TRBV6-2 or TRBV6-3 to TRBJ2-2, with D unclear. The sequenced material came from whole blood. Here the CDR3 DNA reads TGTGCCAGCAGTTTCGAGCCCATTACCGGGGAGCTGTTTTTT. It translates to CASSFEPITGELFF.